This T cell receptor (beta chain) was recorded in a study of T cell repertoires in cytomegalovirus infection. Overall study: Through public TCR beta signatures, both CMV infection and matching HLA type were indicated. Whole-study findings and limits: Cumulative public TCR beta family frequency identified CMV carriers with the relevant HLA. Dominant in the ex vivo response were TCR beta clonotypes restricted by HLA-C and specific for CMV.

Comments on this clonotype: What it binds is unknown.

The germline CDR1 and CDR2 sequences are MNHEY and SVGAGI. Trimming left V 0 bases short and J 8 bases short, with 14 bases between. CDR3 size: 15 residues. TCRdb redid the calling of the reads with MiXCR, one entry per CDR3 protein. The data contain around 530,000 distinct CDR3 sequences, around 27% of them singletons. The sequence was collected from a human donor in good health (CMV status not recorded). Some clones in this sample may be carry-over from other donors' samples. This chain uses TRBV6-5 with TRBJ2-1; possibly TRBD2 for D (6 bases). Material: PBMCs. CDR3 sequence (DNA): TGTGCCAGCAGTTACTCCGGTAGCGGTCCTTATGAGCAGTTCTTC. Translation: CASSYSGSGPYEQFF.